Shown below are 10 T cell receptor beta chains from a single sample sequenced in a study of blood T cell repertoires in COVID-19. Sequencing used immunoSEQ multiplex PCR; TCRdb keeps in-frame clones, though not all of them. The top ten hold 3.6% of the sample, which has around 250,000 clones, around 86% seen once. Sample: peripheral blood. These receptors all come from a man younger than 30 with active or convalescent COVID-19.

This chain uses TRBV11-3 with TRBJ1-2, with 8 nucleotides matching TRBD1. Trimming cost V 1 base and J 8 bases; bases outside gene matches: 6. This CDR3 contains 14 residues. Germline CDR1 SGHNT, CDR2 YENEEA. In nucleotides, the CDR3 is TGTGCCAGCAGCTTAGGGGGACAGGCACTCGGCTACACCTTC. Amino acids: CASSLGGQALGYTF. The full variable domain, in which reference TRBV11-3 and TRBJ1-2 provide the parts outside the CDR3, is EAGVVQSPRYKIIEKKQPVAFWCNPISGHNTLYWYLQNLGQGPELLIRYENEEAVDDSQLPKDRFSAERLKGVDSTLKIQPAELGDSAVYLCASSLGGQALGYTFGSGTRLTVV.

The chain joins TRBV10-3 to TRBJ1-5, with TRBD1 as a possible D gene (5 bases). The V end lost 2 bases, the J end lost 1 base, and 12 bases lay between the germline ends. The CDR3 covers 16 residues. CDR1 is ENHRY and CDR2 is SYGVKD in the germline V gene. CDR3 residues: CAISEQGVGSNQPQHF. The CDR3 nucleotides read TGTGCCATCAGTGAGCAGGGCGTGGGGAGCAATCAGCCCCAGCATTTT.

V is TRBV27 and J is TRBJ2-7; 7 nucleotides line up with TRBD2. CDR1 is MNHEY, CDR2 SMNVEV, per germline (reference sequence). Losses at the gene ends were 6 bases for V and 1 base for J; bases not matched to a gene: 9. The CDR3 loop spans 15 amino acids. CDR3 loop: CASRILDGGSYEQYF. CDR3 sequence (DNA): TGTGCCAGCAGGATTTTGGACGGGGGGTCCTACGAGCAGTACTTC.

The gene calls are TRBV7-8 and TRBJ2-5; 7 bases are a match to TRBD1. The V and J ends lost 1 base and 4 bases, in that order; junction bases with no gene match: 3. The CDR3 consists of 14 residues. CDR1 is SGHVS, CDR2 FQNEAQ, per germline. CDR3 in amino acids: CASSLGDRAETQYF. The CDR3 DNA reads TGTGCCAGCAGCTTAGGAGACAGGGCAGAGACCCAGTACTTC. Drawing the rest from reference TRBV7-8 and TRBJ2-5, the complete variable domain is GAGVSQSPRYKVAKRGQDVALRCDPISGHVSLFWYQQALGQGPEFLTYFQNEAQLDKSGLPSDRFFAERPEGSVSTLKIQRTQQEDSAVYLCASSLGDRAETQYFGPGTRLLVL.

The V and J genes are TRBV5-1 and TRBJ2-7; 9 bases are a match to TRBD1. From germline, CDR1 is SGHRS and CDR2 YFSETQ. The CDR3 consists of 14 residues. Trimming cost V 3 bases and J 4 bases; bases outside gene matches: 5. In DNA form, the CDR3 reads TGCGCCAGCAGCTATCGGGACAGGGTTTACGAGCAGTACTTC. Translated, it gives CASSYRDRVYEQYF.

This chain uses TRBV9 with TRBJ1-3; D may be TRBD1 (5 bases). The CDR3 covers 15 residues. V was cut by 4 bases and J by 0 bases, with 11 bases left in between. Germline V CDR1 and CDR2: SGDLS, YYNGEE. The CDR3 is CASSTQTVSGNTIYF. CDR3 DNA: TGTGCCAGCAGCACCCAGACAGTCTCTGGAAACACCATATATTTT.

This clone has more than one count but fewer than ten. The chain carries TRBV24-1 and TRBJ1-2; D gene ambiguous. CDR3 length equals 14 residues. Germline V gene sequence: CDR1 KGHDR, CDR2 SFDVKD. V lost 5 bases to trimming and J lost 2 bases, with 11 bases between them. The CDR3 sequence: CATSGLGGNYGYTF. The DNA of the CDR3 is TGTGCCACCAGTGGATTGGGAGGGAACTATGGCTACACCTTC.

V gene TRBV7-6 combines with J gene TRBJ2-1; 7 bases fit TRBD2. The ends lost 2 bases at V and 6 bases at J; junction bases unmatched: 10. The CDR3 has 16 residues. CDR1 and CDR2 from the germline V gene are SGHVS and FNYEAQ. CDR3 sequence (DNA): TGTGCCAGCAGCTTATTATGGCGGGAGTCCGGCAATGAGCAGTTCTTC. It translates to CASSLLWRESGNEQFF.

This clone has just one count. V is TRBV5-1 and J is TRBJ2-1, with TRBD2 matching over 8 bases. CDR1 SGHRS and CDR2 YFSETQ come from the germline V gene. This CDR3 comprises 14 residues. Trimming removed 5 bases from V and 4 bases from J; junction bases left unmatched: 5. The CDR3 DNA reads as TGCGCCAGCAGACGCGGGGGGCCATACAATGAGCAGTTCTTC. Translation: CASRRGGPYNEQFF. Variable domain in full (rest from reference TRBV5-1 and TRBJ2-1): KAGVTQTPRYLIKTRGQQVTLSCSPISGHRSVSWYQQTPGQGLQFLFEYFSETQRNKGNFPGRFSGRQFSNSRSEMNVSTLELGDSALYLCASRRGGPYNEQFFGPGTRLTVL.

This clone has a single count. V is TRBV4-2 and J is TRBJ2-5, with 9 nucleotides matching TRBD2. Losses at the gene ends were 4 bases for V and 6 bases for J; bases not matched to a gene: 6. The CDR3 covers 14 residues. Germline assignment: CDR1 LGHNA and CDR2 YNFKEQ. CDR3 DNA sequence: TGTGCCAGCAGCCCGACTAGCGGTACACAGACCCAGTACTTC. Its protein is CASSPTSGTQTQYF.